This is a list of T cell receptor beta chains from one sample in a study of T cell changes during pregnancy in multiple sclerosis. This table comes from immunoSEQ multiplex PCR, and its TCRdb copy is limited to in-frame clones, with some not included. The sample records around 73,000 clones, 85% to 95% being singletons. Sequences were derived from peripheral blood, sampled in the third trimester of pregnancy. All receptors derive from a female donor in good health, enrolled as a control in a pregnancy study. Both conserved end residues are part of each CDR3. The D gene is left open where the match is weak. A clone size is listed for some rows: how often the clone was seen (once, few, many), or a class if it is expanded.

clone size: -
J gene: TRBJ2-3
V gene: TRBV5-1
D gene: -
CDR3 length: 14
CDR3 protein: CASRPDSPMRSQYF
CDR3 DNA: TGCGCCAGCAGACCGGACTCCCCAATGAGATCGCAGTATTTT

clone size: few
J gene: TRBJ1-2
V gene: TRBV28
D gene: -
CDR3 length: 15
CDR3 protein: CASSRPGLGTNGYTF
CDR3 DNA: TGTGCCAGCAGTCGTCCGGGACTGGGGACTAATGGCTACACCTTC

clone size: -
J gene: TRBJ2-3
V gene: TRBV4-3
D gene: TRBD2
CDR3 length: 17
CDR3 protein: CASSQDPAGDPTDTQYF
CDR3 DNA: TGCGCCAGCAGCCAAGATCCAGCGGGGGACCCCACAGATACGCAGTATTTT

clone size: -
J gene: TRBJ2-2
V gene: TRBV30
D gene: TRBD2
CDR3 length: 15
CDR3 protein: CAWSVSGRARGELFF
CDR3 DNA: TGTGCCTGGAGCGTTAGCGGGAGGGCCAGGGGGGAGCTGTTTTTT

clone size: -
J gene: TRBJ2-7
V gene: TRBV7-9
D gene: TRBD1
CDR3 length: 16
CDR3 protein: CASSLRVRGQVYEQYF
CDR3 DNA: TGTGCCAGCAGCTTAAGAGTTAGGGGACAGGTGTACGAGCAGTACTTC

clone size: -
J gene: TRBJ1-1
V gene: TRBV6-1
D gene: -
CDR3 length: 15
CDR3 protein: CASSEVDRPGTEAFF
CDR3 DNA: TGTGCCAGCAGTGAAGTAGACAGGCCGGGCACTGAAGCTTTCTTT

clone size: -
J gene: TRBJ2-7
V gene: TRBV11-1
D gene: -
CDR3 length: 15
CDR3 protein: CASSPPPGDSYEQYF
CDR3 DNA: TGTGCCAGCAGCCCCCCCCCAGGGGACTCCTACGAGCAGTACTTC

clone size: -
J gene: TRBJ2-5
V gene: TRBV9
D gene: TRBD1
CDR3 length: 15
CDR3 protein: CASSADRGWQETQYF
CDR3 DNA: TGTGCCAGCAGCGCCGACAGGGGTTGGCAAGAGACCCAGTACTTC

clone size: -
J gene: TRBJ1-5
V gene: TRBV6-5
D gene: -
CDR3 length: 14
CDR3 protein: CASRRDFSNQPQHF
CDR3 DNA: TGTGCCAGCAGACGGGACTTTAGCAATCAGCCCCAGCATTTT

clone size: -
J gene: TRBJ2-7
V gene: TRBV6-1
D gene: TRBD1
CDR3 length: 15
CDR3 protein: CASSERGTGAYEQYF
CDR3 DNA: TGTGCCAGCAGTGAAAGGGGGACAGGGGCCTACGAGCAGTACTTC